This T cell receptor beta chain was found in a study of T cells after yellow fever vaccination. Germline assignment: CDR1 DFQATT and CDR2 SNEGSKA (reference sequence). V was clipped by 0 bases and J by 1 base; unmatched bases: 5. This CDR3 region has 15 residues. This clonotype was observed a few times. TCRdb re-analysed the 5' RACE reads in MiXCR, keeping a single row per CDR3 protein. Of about 630,000 distinct CDR3 sequences in the sample, approximately 13% are singletons; the top ten hold 15%. The source is a man between 25 and 39 years old who received the YFV17D yellow fever vaccine. This chain connects TRBV20-1 to TRBJ2-7; 8 bases agree with TRBD2. The starting material was PBMCs, obtained on the day of the yellow fever booster vaccination. The CDR3 DNA reads TGCAGTGCTAGAGAAGTAGCGGGAATTTCCTACGAGCAGTACTTC. Translated, it gives CSAREVAGISYEQYF.